Below, 15 T cell receptor beta chains from the same sample are listed, as sequenced in a study of identical twins. TCRdb re-derived calls from the 5' RACE reads in MiXCR, one entry per CDR3 protein. The data show about 530,000 distinct CDR3 sequences, with about a fifth seen just once and approximately 0.5% held by the top ten. These data were also filed under a second study, of yellow fever vaccine responses in identical twins.

What was sequenced was CD4+ T cells sorted from blood. The receptors originated from a woman in her late teens or twenties in good health.

In this sample, this clonotype turned up a few times. The genes are TRBV29-1 and TRBJ2-7; D uncertain. The V and J ends lost 3 bases and 0 bases respectively, with 12 bases between them. This CDR3 region has 14 residues. The germline CDR1 and CDR2 sequences are SQVTM and ANQGSEA. The CDR3 DNA reads as TGCAGCGTTGAGAGGCAGGAGAACTCCTACGAGCAGTACGTC. Its protein product is CSVERQENSYEQYV.

The chain couples TRBV28 to TRBJ1-2; D is possibly TRBD1 (5 bases). Trimming removed 8 bases at V and 0 bases at J, with 7 bases between. Germline assignment: CDR1 MDHEN and CDR2 SYDVKM. The CDR3 has 12 residues. The CDR3 region has the DNA TGTGCCAGCGGGGGAACTAACTATGGCTACACCTTC. It codes for CASGGTNYGYTF.

The CDR3 region is CASKDVSSYNEQFF. The CDR3 nucleotides are TGCGCCAGCAAGGACGTGAGCTCCTACAATGAGCAGTTCTTC. The chain has TRBV10-2 and TRBJ2-1; D is ambiguous. The germline gives CDR1 WSHSY, CDR2 SAAADI. V dropped 7 bases and J dropped 0 bases, with 10 bases sitting between them. The CDR3 consists of 14 residues.

This clonotype has only a few counts. The chain recombines TRBV11-2 with TRBJ2-1; 8 bases match TRBD1. CDR1 is SGHAT and CDR2 is FQNNGV in the germline V gene. V gave up 5 bases and J gave up 8 bases; unmatched junction bases: 8. CDR3 length: 14 amino acids. The CDR3 DNA sequence: TGTGCCAGCAGCGCCGGGACAGGTCTCCATGAGCAGTTCTTC. Amino acid sequence: CASSAGTGLHEQFF.

This clonotype occurred many times. The chain uses TRBV11-1 and TRBJ2-4, with 11 positions matching TRBD2. Germline V CDR1 and CDR2: SGHAT, FQDESV (reference sequence). Trimming cost V 4 bases and J 2 bases; bases outside gene matches: 10. The CDR3 runs 18 residues. CDR3 sequence (DNA): TGTGCCAGCAGCTGGACGCTAGCGGGAGGAAAAACCAAAAACATTCAGTACTTC. The encoded protein is CASSWTLAGGKTKNIQYF.

This chain uses TRBV11-2 with TRBJ1-2; D not resolved. V was pared by 4 bases and J by 0 bases, with 12 bases between. The germline V gene has CDR1 SGHAT and CDR2 FQNNGV. This CDR3 is built from 15 residues. The CDR3 is CASSSSSSTNYGYTF. Here the CDR3 DNA reads TGTGCCAGCAGCTCCTCGTCAAGTACTAACTATGGCTACACCTTC.

This clonotype has only a few counts. The V and J genes are TRBV3-1 and TRBJ1-6; D is unclear. This CDR3 is built from 16 residues. CDR1 LGHDT and CDR2 YNNKEL come from the germline V gene (reference sequence). The V and J ends lost 4 bases and 0 bases respectively, with 10 bases between them. CDR3 sequence: CASSPAGSSYNSPLHF. The CDR3 DNA reads TGTGCCAGCAGCCCCGCCGGGAGCTCCTATAATTCACCCCTCCACTTT.

This chain joins TRBV20-1 and TRBJ2-1, with D perhaps TRBD1 (5 bases). CDR3 size: 12 residues. V was clipped by 1 base and J by 10 bases, with 11 bases between them. From germline, CDR1 is DFQATT and CDR2 SNEGSKA (reference sequence). The CDR3 reads CSARGQGDEQFF. The CDR3 nucleotides are TGCAGTGCTAGAGGCCAGGGTGACGAGCAGTTCTTC.

This chain uses TRBV28 with TRBJ2-1; TRBD2 might be the D (6 bases). The CDR3 consists of 15 residues. Germline CDR1 and CDR2: MDHEN and SYDVKM. Trimming shortened V by 5 bases and J by 2 bases, and 13 bases separated the two germline ends. CDR3 in DNA: TGTGCCAGCAGTCTAGGACTACCCCCCTACAATGAGCAGTTCTTC. Translated, it gives CASSLGLPPYNEQFF.

This clonotype showed up just a few times. This chain connects TRBV15 to TRBJ2-2; 9 positions agree with TRBD2. V lost 3 bases to trimming and J lost 3 bases; unmatched junction nucleotides: 11. Germline V CDR1 and CDR2: LNHNV, YYDKDF (reference sequence). This CDR3 is 18 amino acids long. CDR3 bases: TGTGCCACCAGCAGGTCTCCCGGGACTAGCACCCACACCGGGGAGCTGTTTTTT. Translated, it gives CATSRSPGTSTHTGELFF.

This clonotype was detected a few times. The genes are TRBV18 and TRBJ2-2; no firm D call. Germline assignment: CDR1 KGHSH and CDR2 LQKENI. Trimming pared 0 bases from V and 1 base from J, leaving 12 bases between. The CDR3 length is 17 residues. CDR3 loop: CASSPPYNGWNTGELFF. As DNA, the CDR3 is TGTGCCAGCTCACCACCGTACAACGGGTGGAACACCGGGGAGCTGTTTTTT.

This clonotype was seen more than once but under ten times. The chain recombines TRBV29-1 with TRBJ2-7; 13 bases fit TRBD2. The J segment lost 4 bases and the V segment lost 4 bases, leaving 13 bases of the junction unmatched. CDR1 SQVTM and CDR2 ANQGSEA come from the germline V gene. CDR3 length: 17 residues. The CDR3 DNA reads as TGCAGCGTTGTTCGACTAGCGGGAGGATCGGGCAATTACGAGCAGTACTTC. Its protein is CSVVRLAGGSGNYEQYF.

Only a few counts were recorded for this clonotype. This chain uses TRBV12-3 or TRBV12-4 with TRBJ2-5; 9 bases align to TRBD2. The CDR3 totals 16 residues. After removal of 4 bases from V and 9 bases from J, the junction contained 15 bases not matched to a gene. The CDR3 coding sequence is TGTGCCAGCAGTTCCTCCCCCGCGACTAGCGGATCGGCCCAGTACTTC. Amino acids: CASSSSPATSGSAQYF.

The V call is TRBV29-1, the J call TRBJ2-4; 13 positions agree with TRBD2. The CDR3 spans 16 residues. The V and J ends lost 5 bases and 2 bases, in that order; junction bases with no gene match: 6. Germline-derived CDR1 and CDR2 are SQVTM and ANQGSEA. The CDR3 loop reads CSVTSGGAGTKNIQYF. DNA for the CDR3: TGCAGCGTTACTAGCGGGGGGGCAGGGACCAAAAACATTCAGTACTTC. Full variable domain (missing parts from reference TRBV29-1 and TRBJ2-4): SAVISQKPSRDICQRGTSLTIQCQVDSQVTMMFWYRQQPGQSLTLIATANQGSEATYESGFVIDKFPISRPNLTFSTLTVSNMSPEDSSIYLCSVTSGGAGTKNIQYFGAGTRLSVL.

This clonotype turned up a few times. The chain links TRBV25-1 to TRBJ2-7, with TRBD1 identical over 9 bases. Unmatched junction bases numbered 5, after V lost 4 bases and J lost 4 bases. The CDR3 has 14 residues. Germline-derived CDR1 and CDR2 are MGHDK and SYGVNS. The CDR3 DNA reads TGTGCCAGCAGTGCGGGACAGGGTCTGTACGAGCAGTACTTC. It translates to CASSAGQGLYEQYF.